The 19 T cell receptor beta chains below all came from one sample that was sequenced in a study of T-cell memory formation after mild COVID-19. TCRdb used MiXCR to reprocess the 5' RACE reads, holding one entry per CDR3 protein. The table includes 350,000 to 450,000 distinct CDR3 sequences, approximately 15% detected once. The sequencing sample was made of PBMCs or a T cell subset sorted from them (not recorded which). The origin of the receptors is a man aged 18-30 years who had mild COVID-19 (a few samples of this study predate the infection). Cell type and time point are not known.

The chain is built from TRBV7-2 and TRBJ2-5; 10 bases line up with TRBD2. Germline V gene data show CDR1 as SGHTA and CDR2 as FQGNSA. The ends lost 0 bases at V and 1 base at J; junction bases unmatched: 2. The CDR3 sequence is 16 residues long. The CDR3 region is CASSLASGGAQETQYF. The CDR3 bases are TGTGCCAGCAGCTTAGCGAGCGGGGGGGCCCAAGAGACCCAGTACTTC.

This clonotype turned up a few times. The CDR3: CASSPERVDGYTF. CDR3 nucleotide sequence: TGTGCCAGCAGCCCCGAGAGGGTAGATGGCTACACCTTC. The V gene is TRBV7-9, the J gene TRBJ1-2; D uncertain. This CDR3 spans 13 amino acids. Deletions cut 5 bases from V and 6 bases from J, with 13 bases between. Per germline, CDR1 SEHNR and CDR2 FQNEAQ (reference sequence).

This clonotype has just a few counts. The V and J genes are TRBV12-3 or TRBV12-4 and TRBJ2-5; a weak D match, TRBD2 (5 bases). The CDR3 is 15 residues long. Trimming took 2 bases from V and 2 from J, leaving 12 bases between them. The CDR3 region is CASSLLGLGQETQYF. For the CDR3, the DNA is TGTGCCAGCAGTTTATTAGGACTGGGTCAAGAGACCCAGTACTTC.

This clonotype was detected ten times or more. V and J are TRBV5-1 and TRBJ2-1; D may be TRBD1 (6 bases). V was shortened by 7 bases and J by 8 bases, with 19 bases between the two germline ends. This CDR3 is 14 amino acids long. Germline V gives CDR1 SGHRS, CDR2 YFSETQ. The CDR3 coding sequence is TGCGCCAGCGGCCAGTGGGACACCACTGATGAGCAGTTCTTC. This translates into CASGQWDTTDEQFF.

The sample holds many counts of this clonotype. This chain joins TRBV7-9 and TRBJ2-7; 10 positions agree with TRBD2. CDR3 size: 16 residues. Germline CDR1 is SEHNR and CDR2 is FQNEAQ (reference sequence). The ends lost 5 bases at V and 3 bases at J; junction bases unmatched: 10. In DNA form, the CDR3 reads TGTGCCAGCAGCCAGGTCGGGCAGCGGGGGGGCTACGAGCAGTACTTC. As protein: CASSQVGQRGGYEQYF.

The J gene is TRBJ2-7, the V gene TRBV6-6; D may be TRBD1 (6 bases). The ends were cut back, 6 bases at V and 5 bases at J, with 14 bases in the middle. Germline CDR1 MNHNY, CDR2 SVGAGI (reference sequence). CDR3 length equals 13 residues. The CDR3 nucleotides read TGTGCCAGCAGGGCCCGGGACACCAACGAGCAGTACTTC. Protein product: CASRARDTNEQYF.

A few counts support this clonotype. V is TRBV20-1 and J is TRBJ1-3, with a possible D match to TRBD1 (6 bases). Germline V gene data show CDR1 as DFQATT and CDR2 as SNEGSKA (reference sequence). CDR3 length equals 14 residues. V was trimmed by 5 bases and J by 2 bases, leaving 13 bases between them. CDR3 in DNA: TGCAGTGCTTCTCCTAACAGGGCTGGAAACACCATATATTTT. Protein sequence: CSASPNRAGNTIYF.

This clonotype was picked up a small number of times. The chain has TRBV4-2 and TRBJ2-3; 7 bases line up with TRBD2. V lost 4 bases to trimming and J lost 2 bases; unmatched junction nucleotides: 12. Germline values: CDR1 LGHNA, CDR2 YNFKEQ. This CDR3 has 17 residues. In nucleotides, the CDR3 is TGTGCCAGCAGCCCCTACCCGCGGGGGAGAATCACAGATACGCAGTATTTT. Residues: CASSPYPRGRITDTQYF.

The chain uses TRBV28 and TRBJ1-1; a possible D gene is TRBD1 (5 bases). CDR1 MDHEN and CDR2 SYDVKM come from the germline V gene. The V gene lost 4 bases and the J gene lost 11 bases, with 26 bases spanning the gap. This CDR3 region has 16 residues. CDR3 region: CASSSPAGPSILRAFF. The CDR3 bases are TGTGCCAGCAGTTCCCCGGCGGGACCATCCATTCTTAGGGCTTTCTTT. Complete variable domain (other parts from reference TRBV28 and TRBJ1-1): DVKVTQSSRYLVKRTGEKVFLECVQDMDHENMFWYRQDPGLGLRLIYFSYDVKMKEKGDIPEGYSVSREKKERFSLILESASTNQTSMYLCASSSPAGPSILRAFFGQGTRLTVV.

The chain combines TRBV4-1 with TRBJ1-4; the D gene is possibly TRBD1 (6 bases). Trimming stripped 0 bases from V and 6 bases from J, with 11 bases between. The germline CDR1 and CDR2 sequences are MGHRA and YSYEKL. The CDR3 has 15 amino acids. The CDR3 spells CASSQEGGGYEKLFF. As DNA, the CDR3 is TGCGCCAGCAGCCAAGAAGGGGGGGGATATGAAAAACTGTTTTTT.

This sequence joins TRBV5-1 and TRBJ2-7, with D possibly TRBD1 on 6 matching bases. Germline assignment: CDR1 SGHRS and CDR2 YFSETQ. The CDR3 loop spans 14 amino acids. Trimming took 4 bases from V and 2 from J, leaving 13 bases between them. CDR3 bases: TGCGCCAGCAGCATACAGGGTGCCCCCTACGAGCAGTACTTC. This encodes CASSIQGAPYEQYF.

This clonotype was observed at least ten times. The chain links TRBV7-8 to TRBJ2-1; D remains unclear. CDR3 length: 16 residues. V was clipped by 3 bases and J by 0 bases, with 12 bases between them. Germline values: CDR1 SGHVS, CDR2 FQNEAQ. The CDR3 here is CASSFHSSSSYNEQFF. The CDR3 nucleotides are TGTGCCAGCAGCTTTCATAGCTCCAGCTCCTACAATGAGCAGTTCTTC.

This clonotype showed up just a few times. The chain couples TRBV3-1 to TRBJ1-6, with D unresolved. Trimming left V 2 bases short and J 6 bases short, with 11 bases between. Looked up from germline, CDR1 is LGHDT and CDR2 is YNNKEL (reference sequence). The CDR3 sequence is 15 residues long. CDR3 bases: TGTGCCAGCAGCCAATTCCGGAGGAGTAATTCACCCCTCCACTTT. It yields the protein CASSQFRRSNSPLHF.

This clonotype was detected ten times or more. Relative to the germline gene, one junction end is altered; a read error may explain this. This chain connects TRBV5-1 to TRBJ1-4; D is perhaps TRBD1 (5 bases). Looked up from germline, CDR1 is SGHRS and CDR2 is YFSETQ. CDR3 length: 14 amino acids. CDR3 in amino acids: CASSLEGAGEKLFF. The DNA for the CDR3 is TGTGCCAGCAGCTTAGAAGGGGCAGGGGAAAAACTGTTTTTT.

J is TRBJ1-4 and V is TRBV7-2; TRBD1 matches at 7 bases. Germline-derived CDR1 and CDR2 are SGHTA and FQGNSA. Trimming removed 3 bases from V and 7 bases from J; junction bases left unmatched: 2. The CDR3 is made up of 13 amino acids. CDR3 in DNA: TGTGCCAGCAGCTTCGGGACAGCTGAAAAACTGTTTTTT. Amino acids: CASSFGTAEKLFF.

This clonotype was seen only a few times. The rearrangement uses TRBV20-1 and TRBJ2-1; 8 nucleotides line up with TRBD1. The CDR3 extends over 14 amino acids. From germline, CDR1 is DFQATT and CDR2 SNEGSKA (reference sequence). The ends lost 4 bases at V and 6 bases at J; junction bases unmatched: 8. As DNA, the CDR3 is TGCAGTGCTAATGGAGACAGGGGAGGCAATGAGCAGTTCTTC. Translating gives CSANGDRGGNEQFF.

CDR3 sequence: CASSDPSGKLFF. The CDR3 DNA is TGTGCCAGCAGCGACCCCTCCGGAAAACTGTTTTTT. This chain uses TRBV9 with TRBJ1-4; no definite D call. This CDR3 has 12 residues. V lost 3 bases to trimming and J lost 10 bases, with 10 bases between them. Germline V lookup: CDR1 SGDLS, CDR2 YYNGEE.

V and J are TRBV7-2 and TRBJ2-3; no reliable D call. Trimming removed 0 bases from V and 0 bases from J, with 13 bases in between. The CDR3 runs to 17 residues. Germline CDR1 is SGHTA and CDR2 is FQGNSA. CDR3 residues: CASSLALTASSTDTQYF. The CDR3 DNA sequence: TGTGCCAGCAGCTTAGCGCTGACTGCGTCTAGCACAGATACGCAGTATTTT.

This clonotype was seen a few times. The V gene is TRBV20-1, the J gene TRBJ1-5; no clear D. Germline CDR1 is DFQATT and CDR2 is SNEGSKA (reference sequence). The V end lost 0 bases, the J end lost 0 bases, and 15 bases lay between the germline ends. This CDR3 is 17 amino acids long. CDR3 loop: CSAREVVGSVSNQPQHF. CDR3 DNA sequence: TGCAGTGCTAGAGAGGTGGTGGGATCCGTTAGCAATCAGCCCCAGCATTTT.